This TCR beta chain is from a study of blood T cell repertoires in COVID-19. Study as a whole: Samples came from the United States, Italy and Spain, spanning acute and convalescent COVID-19. In each case, the material was cDNA or gDNA derived from T cells, B-cell-depleted T cells, or PBMCs.

As originally analysed: Reference gene primer amplification yielded estimated nucleated cell counts. The protocol was immunoSEQ multiplex PCR, while the TCRdb copy is restricted to in-frame clones and leaves out a portion. D and trimming were read from the DNA, whereas the V and J calls and clone size are those reported in that table. Seen here are around 130,000 clones, approximately 83% observed once, and the top ten hold around 16%. CDR1 is LGHNA and CDR2 is YNFKEQ in the germline V gene. This CDR3 is built from 17 residues. V was shortened by 2 bases and J by 14 bases, with 25 bases between the two germline ends.

The chain joins TRBV4-2 to TRBJ1-6, with no clear D. This clonotype was obtained from a woman aged 50 to 60 who had recovered from COVID-19. The sample consisted of peripheral blood. The CDR3 protein is CASSQPPGKSGKRALHF. The CDR3 nucleotides read TGTGCCAGCAGCCAACCTCCGGGAAAAAGTGGAAAGCGGGCCCTCCACTTT.